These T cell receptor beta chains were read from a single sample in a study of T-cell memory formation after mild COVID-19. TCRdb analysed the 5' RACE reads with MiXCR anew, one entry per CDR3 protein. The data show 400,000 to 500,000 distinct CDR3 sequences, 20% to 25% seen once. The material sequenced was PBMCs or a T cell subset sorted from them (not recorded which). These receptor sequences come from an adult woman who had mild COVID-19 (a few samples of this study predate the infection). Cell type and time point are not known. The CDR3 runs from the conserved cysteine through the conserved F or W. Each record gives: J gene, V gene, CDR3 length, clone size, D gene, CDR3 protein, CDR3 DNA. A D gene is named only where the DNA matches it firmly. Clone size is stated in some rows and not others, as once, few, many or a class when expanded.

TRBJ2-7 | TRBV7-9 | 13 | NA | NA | CASTPDVGNEQYF | TGTGCCAGCACCCCCGATGTGGGGAACGAGCAGTACTTC
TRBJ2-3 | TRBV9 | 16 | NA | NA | CASSAHPGNPTDTQYF | TGTGCCAGCAGCGCGCACCCCGGGAACCCTACTGATACGCAGTATTTT
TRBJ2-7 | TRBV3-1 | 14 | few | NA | CASSLSGRPYEQYF | TGTGCCAGCAGCCTCTCAGGACGTCCCTACGAGCAGTACTTC
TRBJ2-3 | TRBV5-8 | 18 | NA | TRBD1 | CASSDLLRQGTFTDTQYF | TGTGCCAGCAGCGACCTCTTGAGACAGGGGACGTTCACAGATACGCAGTATTTT
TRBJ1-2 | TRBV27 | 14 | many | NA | CASKATEDFYGYTF | TGTGCCAGCAAAGCTACAGAAGACTTCTATGGCTACACCTTC
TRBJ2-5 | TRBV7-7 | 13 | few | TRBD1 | CASSRDRAETQYF | TGTGCCAGCAGCCGGGACAGGGCAGAGACCCAGTACTTC
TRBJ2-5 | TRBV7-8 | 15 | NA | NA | CASSHGTLVQETQYF | TGTGCCAGCAGCCACGGGACACTAGTTCAAGAGACCCAGTACTTC
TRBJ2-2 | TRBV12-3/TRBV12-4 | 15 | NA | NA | CASKSRHLNTGELFF | TGTGCCAGCAAGTCGCGACACCTGAACACCGGGGAGCTGTTTTTT
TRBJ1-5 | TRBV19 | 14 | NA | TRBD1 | CASRQTGRNQPQHF | TGTGCCAGTAGGCAGACAGGGCGCAATCAGCCCCAGCATTTT
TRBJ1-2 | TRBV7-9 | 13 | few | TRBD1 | CASTFRGPYGYTF | TGTGCCAGCACCTTCAGGGGGCCCTATGGCTACACCTTC
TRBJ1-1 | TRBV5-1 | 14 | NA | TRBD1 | CASTQQGANTEAFF | TGCGCCAGCACGCAACAGGGGGCAAACACTGAAGCTTTCTTT
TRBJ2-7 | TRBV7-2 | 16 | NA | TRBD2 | CASSLQLAGALYEQYF | TGTGCCAGCAGCCTTCAATTGGCGGGAGCCCTCTACGAGCAGTACTTC
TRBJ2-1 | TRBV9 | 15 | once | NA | CASSAAGQVYNEQFF | TGTGCCAGCAGCGCAGCGGGACAGGTTTACAATGAGCAGTTCTTC
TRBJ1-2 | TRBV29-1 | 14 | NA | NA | CSVESPGNMEGYTF | TGCAGCGTTGAATCCCCTGGGAACATGGAAGGCTACACCTTC
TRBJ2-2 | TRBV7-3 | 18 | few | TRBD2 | CASSLQGLAGLGSGELFF | TGTGCCAGCAGCTTGCAGGGACTAGCGGGGCTGGGGTCCGGGGAGCTGTTTTTT
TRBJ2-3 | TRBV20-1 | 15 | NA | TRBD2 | CSARTGLADTDTQYF | TGCAGTGCTAGGACCGGACTAGCGGACACAGATACGCAGTATTTT
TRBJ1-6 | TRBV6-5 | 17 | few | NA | CASRLSPGGGTNSPLHF | TGTGCCAGCAGGCTCTCACCGGGGGGAGGTACGAATTCACCCCTCCACTTT
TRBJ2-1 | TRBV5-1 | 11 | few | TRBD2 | CASSTSDEQFF | TGCGCCAGCAGCACTAGCGATGAGCAGTTCTTC
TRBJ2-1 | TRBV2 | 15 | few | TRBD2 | CASSEGAGGYNEQFF | TGTGCCAGCAGTGAAGGAGCGGGGGGCTACAATGAGCAGTTCTTC
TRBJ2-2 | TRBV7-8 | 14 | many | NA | CASSPTWDFGELFF | TGTGCCAGCAGCCCGACCTGGGACTTCGGGGAGCTGTTTTTT
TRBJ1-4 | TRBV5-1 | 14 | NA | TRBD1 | CASSVQTGDEKLFF | TGCGCCAGCAGCGTTCAGACAGGGGATGAAAAACTGTTTTTT
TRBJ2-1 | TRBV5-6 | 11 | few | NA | CASSLRYEQFF | TGTGCCAGCAGCTTGAGGTATGAGCAGTTCTTC
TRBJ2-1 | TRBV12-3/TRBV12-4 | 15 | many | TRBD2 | CASSSGLAEYNEQFF | TGTGCCAGCAGTTCAGGACTAGCGGAGTACAATGAGCAGTTCTTC
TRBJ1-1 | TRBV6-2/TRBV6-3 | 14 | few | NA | CASSYAGLNTEAFF | TGTGCCAGCAGTTACGCCGGGTTGAACACTGAAGCTTTCTTT
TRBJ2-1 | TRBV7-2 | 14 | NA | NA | CASSFAPAYNEQFF | NA